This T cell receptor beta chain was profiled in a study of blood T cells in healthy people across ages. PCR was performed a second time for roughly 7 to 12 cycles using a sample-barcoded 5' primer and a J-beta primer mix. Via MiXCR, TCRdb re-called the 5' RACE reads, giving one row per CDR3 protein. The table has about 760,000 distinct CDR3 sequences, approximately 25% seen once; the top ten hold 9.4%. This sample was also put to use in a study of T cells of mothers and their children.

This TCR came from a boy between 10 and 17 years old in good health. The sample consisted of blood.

The CDR3: CASSLSSTTQETQYF. In DNA, the CDR3 is TGTGCCAGCAGCTTATCGTCGACCACGCAAGAGACCCAGTACTTC. The chain links TRBV11-3 to TRBJ2-5; D unclear. The CDR3 spans 15 residues. V gave up 2 bases and J gave up 2 bases, with 12 bases separating them. CDR1 and CDR2 from the germline V gene are SGHNT and YENEEA. The full variable domain, with the rest looked up from reference TRBV11-3 and TRBJ2-5, is EAGVVQSPRYKIIEKKQPVAFWCNPISGHNTLYWYLQNLGQGPELLIRYENEEAVDDSQLPKDRFSAERLKGVDSTLKIQPAELGDSAVYLCASSLSSTTQETQYFGPGTRLLVL.